This TCR beta chain came from a study of glioma-infiltrating T cells. Germline trimming cut 6 bases from V and 6 bases from J; bases unmatched to any gene: 5. Germline loops: CDR1 DFQATT, CDR2 SNEGSKA (reference sequence). This CDR3 comprises 12 residues. Using RNA template, CDR3s of TCR alpha and beta were amplified with iRepertoire arm-PCR. MiXCR, applied by TCRdb to the multiplex PCR reads, yields one record per CDR3 protein. The table shows approximately 130,000 distinct CDR3 sequences, with approximately 26% occurring only once. General study points: Only very few CDR3 sequences appeared in both tissue and blood.

There are a few counts of this clonotype. Its antigen is undetermined. The sample was glioma tissue, nonneoplastic brain tissue, or PBMCs (not recorded which). The TCR was taken from a human donor with low-grade glioma or glioblastoma, undergoing nonglioma brain surgery, or in good health (not recorded which). The V gene is TRBV20-1, the J gene TRBJ1-2, with 9 bases that match TRBD1. The chain's CDR3 is CSATGTGNGYTF. The CDR3 DNA follows: TGCAGTGCCACCGGGACAGGGAATGGCTACACCTTC.